This passage covers 6 T cell receptor beta chains from one sample sequenced in a study of monozygotic twins with inflammatory bowel disease. TCRdb reprocessed the 5' RACE reads, keeping one entry per CDR3 protein, no DNA. This table holds 330,000 or so distinct CDR3 sequences. Input material: blood. Every receptor here comes from a human donor with ulcerative colitis or Crohn's disease, or a healthy co-twin of an affected twin (not recorded which).

The chain couples TRBV5-1 to TRBJ2-5. Germline V gene sequence: CDR1 SGHRS, CDR2 YFSETQ. The CDR3 sequence is 14 residues long. CDR3 sequence reads: CASSSGTYQETQYF.

The CDR3 protein is CASSGALQETQYF. The gene calls are TRBV10-2 and TRBJ2-5; the TCRdb D gene call, TRBD2, has no DNA to confirm it. CDR1 and CDR2 (germline): WSHSY, SAAADI. This CDR3 spans 13 amino acids.

The chain recombines TRBV6-1 with TRBJ2-7. The germline V gene encodes CDR1 MNHNS and CDR2 SASEGT. This CDR3 contains 14 residues. CDR3 protein: CASSEAWVTYEQYF.

The chain carries TRBV7-8 and TRBJ2-3; TCRdb's D gene call, TRBD2, goes unchecked for lack of DNA. In germline, CDR1 is SGHVS, CDR2 FQNEAQ. The CDR3 runs to 15 residues. The CDR3 here is CASSLGQEAADTQYF.

This chain connects TRBV7-8 to TRBJ2-7. CDR1 SGHVS and CDR2 FQNEAQ come from the germline V gene. The CDR3 is 14 residues long. The CDR3 region is CASSLAWAAYEQYF.

V gene TRBV15 combines with J gene TRBJ1-6. The CDR3 consists of 12 residues. Germline V gives CDR1 LNHNV, CDR2 YYDKDF (reference sequence). The CDR3 loop reads CATSTRNSPLHF.